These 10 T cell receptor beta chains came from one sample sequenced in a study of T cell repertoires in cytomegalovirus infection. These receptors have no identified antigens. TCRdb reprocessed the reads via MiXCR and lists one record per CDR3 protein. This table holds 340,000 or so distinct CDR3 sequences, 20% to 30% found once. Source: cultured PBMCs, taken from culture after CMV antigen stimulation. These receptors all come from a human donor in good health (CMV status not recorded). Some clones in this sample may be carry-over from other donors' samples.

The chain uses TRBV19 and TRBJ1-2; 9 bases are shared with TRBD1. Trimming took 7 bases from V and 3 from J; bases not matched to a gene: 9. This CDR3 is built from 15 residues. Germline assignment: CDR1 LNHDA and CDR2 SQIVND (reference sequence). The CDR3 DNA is TGTGCCAGTAACCAACAGGGGGCTGGCGACTATGGCTACACCTTC. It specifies CASNQQGAGDYGYTF.

CDR3 DNA sequence: TGTGCCAGCAGTCGTCCTCAGGAGAGCCTTCGGAAAGAGCAGTACTTC. Amino acids: CASSRPQESLRKEQYF. The V call is TRBV6-2 or TRBV6-3, the J call TRBJ2-7; no reliable D call. CDR1 and CDR2 from the germline V gene are MNHEY and SVGEGT. The germline V and J ends were trimmed by 5 bases and 7 bases, with 24 bases remaining between them. This CDR3 spans 16 amino acids.

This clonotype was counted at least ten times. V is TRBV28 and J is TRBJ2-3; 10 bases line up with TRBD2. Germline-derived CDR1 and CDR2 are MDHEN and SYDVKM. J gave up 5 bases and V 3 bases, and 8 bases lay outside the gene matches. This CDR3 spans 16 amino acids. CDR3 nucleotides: TGTGCCAGCAGTTTTCAGCGGGAGGGCCACAAAGATACGCAGTATTTT. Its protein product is CASSFQREGHKDTQYF.

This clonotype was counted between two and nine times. The CDR3 coding sequence is TGTGCCAGTAGTCCTGACAGGGAGGGCAATCAGCCCCAGCATTTT. It is translated as CASSPDREGNQPQHF. The chain uses TRBV19 and TRBJ1-5; 7 bases match TRBD1. This CDR3 has 15 residues. After removal of 5 bases from V and 2 bases from J, the junction contained 6 bases not matched to a gene. Germline V gene sequence: CDR1 LNHDA, CDR2 SQIVND (reference sequence).

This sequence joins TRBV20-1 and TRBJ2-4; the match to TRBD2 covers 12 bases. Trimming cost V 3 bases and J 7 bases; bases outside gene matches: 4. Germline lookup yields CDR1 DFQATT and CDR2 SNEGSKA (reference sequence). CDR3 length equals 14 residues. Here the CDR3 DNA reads TGCAGTGCTAGCAACCTAGCGGGAGGGAACATTCAGTACTTC. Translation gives CSASNLAGGNIQYF.

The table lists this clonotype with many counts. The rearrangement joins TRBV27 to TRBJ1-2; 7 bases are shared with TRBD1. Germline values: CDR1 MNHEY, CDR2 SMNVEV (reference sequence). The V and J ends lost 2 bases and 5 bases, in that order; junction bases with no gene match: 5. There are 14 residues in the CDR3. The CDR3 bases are TGTGCCAGCAGTTTACGGGACAGCTCTTATGGCTACACCTTC. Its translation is CASSLRDSSYGYTF.

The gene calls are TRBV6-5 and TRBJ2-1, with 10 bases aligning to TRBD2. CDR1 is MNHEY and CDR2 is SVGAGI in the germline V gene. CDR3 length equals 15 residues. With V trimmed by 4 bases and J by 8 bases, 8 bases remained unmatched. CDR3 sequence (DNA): TGTGCCAGCAGTTCCATCGGACTAGCGGTCGATGAGCAGTTCTTC. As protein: CASSSIGLAVDEQFF.

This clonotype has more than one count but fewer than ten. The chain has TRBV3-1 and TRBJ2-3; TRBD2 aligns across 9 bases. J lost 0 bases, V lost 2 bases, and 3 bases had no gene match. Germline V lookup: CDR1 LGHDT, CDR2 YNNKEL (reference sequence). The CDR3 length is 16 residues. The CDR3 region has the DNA TGTGCCAGCAGCCAACACGCGGGAGGGAGCACAGATACGCAGTATTTT. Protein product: CASSQHAGGSTDTQYF.

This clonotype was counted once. DNA for the CDR3: TGTGCCAGCAGTCCCCGGACTAGCGGGAGATACAATGAGCAGTTCTTC. Amino acids: CASSPRTSGRYNEQFF. The chain employs TRBV12-3 or TRBV12-4 and TRBJ2-1; TRBD2 matches at 13 bases. The CDR3 covers 16 residues. The junction had 5 bases not matched to a gene; V was cut back by 5 bases and J by 4 bases.

This chain's CDR3 is CATAPRNTEAFF. Here the CDR3 DNA reads TGTGCCACCGCCCCCAGGAACACTGAAGCTTTCTTT. This chain connects TRBV19 to TRBJ1-1; no definite D call. V shed 10 bases and J shed 1 base, with 10 bases lying between them. The CDR3 sequence is 12 residues long. Germline values: CDR1 LNHDA, CDR2 SQIVND (reference sequence).